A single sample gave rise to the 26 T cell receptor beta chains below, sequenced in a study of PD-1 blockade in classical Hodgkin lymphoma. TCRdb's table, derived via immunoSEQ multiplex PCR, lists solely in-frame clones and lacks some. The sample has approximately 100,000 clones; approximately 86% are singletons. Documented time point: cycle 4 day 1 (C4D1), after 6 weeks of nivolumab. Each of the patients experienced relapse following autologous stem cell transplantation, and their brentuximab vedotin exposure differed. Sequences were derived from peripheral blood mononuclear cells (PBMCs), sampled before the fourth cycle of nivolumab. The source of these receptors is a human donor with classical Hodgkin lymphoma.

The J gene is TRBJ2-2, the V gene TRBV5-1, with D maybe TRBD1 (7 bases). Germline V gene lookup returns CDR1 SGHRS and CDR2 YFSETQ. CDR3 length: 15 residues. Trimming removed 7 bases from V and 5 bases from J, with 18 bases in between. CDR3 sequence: CASSDRAGGTGELFF. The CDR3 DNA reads TGCGCCAGCTCAGACAGGGCAGGAGGGACCGGGGAGCTGTTTTTT.

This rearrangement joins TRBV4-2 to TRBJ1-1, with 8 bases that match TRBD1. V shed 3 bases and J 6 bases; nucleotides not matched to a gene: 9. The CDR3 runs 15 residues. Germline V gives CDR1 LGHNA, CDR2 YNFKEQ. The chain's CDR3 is CASSHGQGLGPEAFF. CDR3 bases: TGTGCCAGCAGCCACGGACAGGGACTAGGGCCTGAAGCTTTCTTT.

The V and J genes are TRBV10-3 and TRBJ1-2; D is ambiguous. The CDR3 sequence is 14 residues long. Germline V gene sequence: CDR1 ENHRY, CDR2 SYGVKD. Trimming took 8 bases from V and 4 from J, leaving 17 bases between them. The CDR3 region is CAIGVSGGGYGYTF. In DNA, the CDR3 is TGTGCCATCGGGGTATCTGGCGGCGGCTATGGCTACACCTTC.

The DNA of the CDR3 is TGCGCCAGTTCACGGGACAGGGACTACGAGCAGTACTTC. This sequence encodes CASSRDRDYEQYF. This chain joins TRBV4-3 and TRBJ2-7; 9 positions agree with TRBD1. This CDR3 comprises 13 residues. The trim removed 9 bases at V and 3 bases at J, leaving 6 bases unmatched. From germline, CDR1 is LGHNA and CDR2 YSLEER.

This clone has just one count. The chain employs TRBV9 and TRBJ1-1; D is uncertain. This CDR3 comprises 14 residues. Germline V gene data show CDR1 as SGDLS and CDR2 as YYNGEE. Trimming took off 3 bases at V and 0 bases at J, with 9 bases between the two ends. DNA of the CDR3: TGTGCCAGCAGCGAAAGTAGAATGAACACTGAAGCTTTCTTT. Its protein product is CASSESRMNTEAFF.

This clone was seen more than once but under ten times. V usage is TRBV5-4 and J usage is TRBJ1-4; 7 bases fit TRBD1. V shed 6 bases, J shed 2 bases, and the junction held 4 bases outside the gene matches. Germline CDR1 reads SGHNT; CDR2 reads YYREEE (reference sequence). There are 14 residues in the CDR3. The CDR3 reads CASTKTGTNEKLFF. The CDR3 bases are TGTGCCAGCACCAAGACAGGGACTAATGAAAAACTGTTTTTT.

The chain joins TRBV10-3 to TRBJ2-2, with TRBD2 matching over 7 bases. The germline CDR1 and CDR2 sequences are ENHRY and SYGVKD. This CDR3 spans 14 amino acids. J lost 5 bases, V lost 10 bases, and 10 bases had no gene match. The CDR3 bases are TGTGCCACCTCGGCTGCGGGAGAGACCGGGGAGCTGTTTTTT. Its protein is CATSAAGETGELFF.

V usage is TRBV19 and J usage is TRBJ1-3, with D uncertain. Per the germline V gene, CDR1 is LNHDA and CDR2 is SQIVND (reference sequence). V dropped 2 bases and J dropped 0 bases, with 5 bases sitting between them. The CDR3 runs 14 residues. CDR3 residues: CASSISGSGNTIYF. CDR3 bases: TGTGCCAGTAGTATATCGGGCTCTGGAAACACCATATATTTT.

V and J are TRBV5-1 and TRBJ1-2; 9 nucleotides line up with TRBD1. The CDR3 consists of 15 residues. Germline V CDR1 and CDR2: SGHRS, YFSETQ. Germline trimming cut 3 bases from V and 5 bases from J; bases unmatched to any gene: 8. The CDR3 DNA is TGCGCCAGCAGCTCCGACTCACAGGGGGCATATGGCTACACCTTC. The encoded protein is CASSSDSQGAYGYTF. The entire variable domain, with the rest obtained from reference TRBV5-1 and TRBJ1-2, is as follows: KAGVTQTPRYLIKTRGQQVTLSCSPISGHRSVSWYQQTPGQGLQFLFEYFSETQRNKGNFPGRFSGRQFSNSRSEMNVSTLELGDSALYLCASSSDSQGAYGYTFGSGTRLTVV.

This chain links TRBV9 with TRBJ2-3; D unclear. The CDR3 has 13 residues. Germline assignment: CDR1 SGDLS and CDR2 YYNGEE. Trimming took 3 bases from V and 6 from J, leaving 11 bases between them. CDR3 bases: TGTGCCAGCAGCGGGACCCCCCGGGATACGCAGTATTTT. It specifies CASSGTPRDTQYF.

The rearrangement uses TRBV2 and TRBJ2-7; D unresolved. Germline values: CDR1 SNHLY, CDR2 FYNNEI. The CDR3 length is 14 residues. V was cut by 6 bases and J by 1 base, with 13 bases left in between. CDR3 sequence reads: CASRRSLGSYEQYF. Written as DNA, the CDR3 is TGTGCCAGCAGAAGGTCTCTTGGGTCCTACGAGCAGTACTTC.

In DNA form, the CDR3 reads TGTGCCAGCAGCTTGGGGACAGGTCGGGAAAAACTGTTTTTT. Its protein product is CASSLGTGREKLFF. The rearrangement uses TRBV4-2 and TRBJ1-4, with 8 nucleotides matching TRBD1. CDR1 LGHNA and CDR2 YNFKEQ come from the germline V gene. The CDR3 sequence is 14 residues long. J was trimmed by 8 bases and V by 5 bases; bases with no gene match: 7.

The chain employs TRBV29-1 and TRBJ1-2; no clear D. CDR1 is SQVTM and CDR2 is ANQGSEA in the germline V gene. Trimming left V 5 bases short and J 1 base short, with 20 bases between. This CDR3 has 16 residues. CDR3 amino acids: CSVKMGGIRFNYGYTF. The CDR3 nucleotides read TGCAGCGTTAAGATGGGAGGGATTCGTTTTAACTATGGCTACACCTTC.

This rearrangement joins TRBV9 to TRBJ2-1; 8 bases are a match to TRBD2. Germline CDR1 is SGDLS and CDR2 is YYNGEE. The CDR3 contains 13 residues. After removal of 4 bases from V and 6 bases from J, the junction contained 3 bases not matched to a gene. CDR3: CASSPTSGNEQFF. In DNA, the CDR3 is TGTGCCAGCAGCCCTACTAGCGGCAATGAGCAGTTCTTC.

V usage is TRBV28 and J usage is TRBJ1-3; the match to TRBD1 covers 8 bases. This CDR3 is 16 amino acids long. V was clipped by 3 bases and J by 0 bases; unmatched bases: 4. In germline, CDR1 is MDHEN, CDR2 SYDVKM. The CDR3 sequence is CASSFSTGGSGNTIYF. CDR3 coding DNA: TGTGCCAGCAGTTTCTCCACAGGGGGCTCTGGAAACACCATATATTTT.

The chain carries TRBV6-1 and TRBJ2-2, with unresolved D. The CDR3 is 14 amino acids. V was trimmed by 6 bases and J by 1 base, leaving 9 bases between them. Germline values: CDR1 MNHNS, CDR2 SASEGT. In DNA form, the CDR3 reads TGTGCCAGCAGCTCAGTCTGGAACACCGGGGAGCTGTTTTTT. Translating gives CASSSVWNTGELFF.

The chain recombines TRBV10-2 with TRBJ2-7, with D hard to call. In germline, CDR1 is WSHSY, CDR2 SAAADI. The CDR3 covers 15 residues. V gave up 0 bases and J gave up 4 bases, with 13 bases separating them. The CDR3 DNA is TGCGCCAGCAGTGAGTCATCAGGATCGGGTTACGAGCAGTACTTC. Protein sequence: CASSESSGSGYEQYF.

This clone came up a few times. In nucleotides, the CDR3 is TGTGCCAGCAGGTATCGCCAGGCAGCTAACTATGGCTACACCTTC. Translating gives CASRYRQAANYGYTF. The chain joins TRBV2 to TRBJ1-2; D ambiguous. This CDR3 spans 15 amino acids. Germline V lookup: CDR1 SNHLY, CDR2 FYNNEI. V was cut by 6 bases and J by 0 bases, with 14 bases left in between.

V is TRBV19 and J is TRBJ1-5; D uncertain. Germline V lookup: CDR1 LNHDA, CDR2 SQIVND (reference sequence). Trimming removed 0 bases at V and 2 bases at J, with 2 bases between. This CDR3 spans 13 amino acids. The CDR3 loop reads CASSIDGNQPQHF. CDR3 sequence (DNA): TGTGCCAGTAGTATAGATGGCAATCAGCCCCAGCATTTT.

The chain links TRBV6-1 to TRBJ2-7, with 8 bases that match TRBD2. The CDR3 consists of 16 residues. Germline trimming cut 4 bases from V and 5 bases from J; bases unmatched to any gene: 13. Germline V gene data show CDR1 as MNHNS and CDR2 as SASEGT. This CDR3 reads CASSGQSWTSINEQYF. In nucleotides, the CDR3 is TGTGCCAGCAGTGGTCAGTCTTGGACTAGCATCAACGAGCAGTACTTC.

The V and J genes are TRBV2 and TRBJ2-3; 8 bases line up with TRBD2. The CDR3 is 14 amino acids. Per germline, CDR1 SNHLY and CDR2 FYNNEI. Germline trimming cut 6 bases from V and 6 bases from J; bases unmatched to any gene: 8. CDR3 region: CASSIAGTLDTQYF. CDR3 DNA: TGTGCCAGCAGCATAGCGGGAACTTTGGATACGCAGTATTTT. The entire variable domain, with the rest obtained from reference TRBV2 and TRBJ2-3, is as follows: EPEVTQTPSHQVTQMGQEVILRCVPISNHLYFYWYRQILGQKVEFLVSFYNNEISEKSEIFDDQFSVERPDGSNFTLKIRSTKLEDSAMYFCASSIAGTLDTQYFGPGTRLTVL.

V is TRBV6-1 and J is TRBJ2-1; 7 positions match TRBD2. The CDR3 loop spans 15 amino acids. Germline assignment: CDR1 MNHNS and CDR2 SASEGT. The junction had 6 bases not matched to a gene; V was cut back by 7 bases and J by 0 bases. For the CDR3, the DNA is TGTGCCAGCAAGTTTGCGGGAGACTCCTACAATGAGCAGTTCTTC. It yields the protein CASKFAGDSYNEQFF.

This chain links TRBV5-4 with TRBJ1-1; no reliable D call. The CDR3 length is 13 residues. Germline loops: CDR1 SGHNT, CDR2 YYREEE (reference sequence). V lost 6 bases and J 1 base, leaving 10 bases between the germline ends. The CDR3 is CASMGRTNTEAFF. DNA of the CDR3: TGTGCCAGCATGGGTCGGACGAACACTGAAGCTTTCTTT.

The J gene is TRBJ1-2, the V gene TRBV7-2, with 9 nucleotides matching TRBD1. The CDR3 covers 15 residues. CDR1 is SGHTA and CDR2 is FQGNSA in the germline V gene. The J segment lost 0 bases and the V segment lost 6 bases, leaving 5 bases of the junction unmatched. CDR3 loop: CASRPDRGANYGYTF. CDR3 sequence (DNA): TGTGCCAGCAGACCGGACAGGGGAGCTAACTATGGCTACACCTTC.

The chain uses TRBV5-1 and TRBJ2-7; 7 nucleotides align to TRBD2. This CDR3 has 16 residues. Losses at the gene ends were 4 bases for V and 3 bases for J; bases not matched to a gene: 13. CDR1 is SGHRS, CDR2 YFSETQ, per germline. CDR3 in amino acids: CASSPGGEAALYEQYF. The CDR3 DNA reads TGCGCCAGCAGCCCGGGGGGAGAAGCGGCCCTCTACGAGCAGTACTTC. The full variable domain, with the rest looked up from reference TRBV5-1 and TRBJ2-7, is KAGVTQTPRYLIKTRGQQVTLSCSPISGHRSVSWYQQTPGQGLQFLFEYFSETQRNKGNFPGRFSGRQFSNSRSEMNVSTLELGDSALYLCASSPGGEAALYEQYFGPGTRLTVT.

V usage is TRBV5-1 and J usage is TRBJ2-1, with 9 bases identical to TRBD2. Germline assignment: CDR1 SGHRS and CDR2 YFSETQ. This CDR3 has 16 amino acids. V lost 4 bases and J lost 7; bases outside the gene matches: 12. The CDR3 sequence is CASSPLIAGAENEQFF. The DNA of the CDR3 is TGCGCCAGCAGCCCCCTAATAGCGGGAGCGGAGAATGAGCAGTTCTTC.